This TCR beta chain was retrieved from a study of blood T cell repertoires in COVID-19. In the study overall: The United States, Italy and Spain were the sources of the acute and convalescent COVID-19 samples. From T cells, B-cell-depleted T cells, or PBMCs came the material, which was cDNA or gDNA.

Participants' own reports of clinical history determined their cohort assignment. Profiling relied on immunoSEQ multiplex PCR, and the TCRdb table lists in-frame clones only, not all of them. In the table there are about 400,000 clones, roughly 88% of which are singletons. The CDR3 sequence is 13 residues long. CDR1 is SEHNR and CDR2 is FQNEAQ in the germline V gene (reference sequence). V was pared by 5 bases and J by 3 bases, with 10 bases between. The receptor's source is a woman in her forties with acute COVID-19. Material for sequencing was PBMCs or T cells enriched from blood (not recorded which). The chain is built from TRBV7-9 and TRBJ1-1; D uncertain. CDR3: CASSEWADTEAFF. For the CDR3, the DNA is TGTGCCAGCAGCGAGTGGGCTGACACTGAAGCTTTCTTT.